What follows are 30 T cell receptor beta chains derived from one specimen sequenced in a study of blood T cell repertoires in COVID-19. Sequencing was performed with immunoSEQ multiplex PCR; in TCRdb, only in-frame clones are kept and a portion is missing. The sample holds 200,000 to 300,000 clones; almost 85% are singletons and the top ten take around 4%. Input material: peripheral blood. The receptors stem from a man in his fifties or sixties with acute or convalescent COVID-19.

A few counts support this clone. The chain carries TRBV9 and TRBJ2-1; 12 positions match TRBD2. Trimming removed 3 bases from V and 4 bases from J; junction bases left unmatched: 2. Germline V gene lookup returns CDR1 SGDLS and CDR2 YYNGEE. There are 15 residues in the CDR3. CDR3 sequence (DNA): TGTGCCAGCAGCGCCCTAGCGGGGGGGTACAATGAGCAGTTCTTC. Its translation: CASSALAGGYNEQFF.

DNA for the CDR3: TGTGCCAGCAGCTTAATAAACTCCTATGGCTACACCTTC. As protein: CASSLINSYGYTF. The gene calls are TRBV11-2 and TRBJ1-2; D is unresolved. The germline V gene has CDR1 SGHAT and CDR2 FQNNGV. Between the trimmed V and J ends, which lost 2 bases and 4 bases, there was a span of 8 bases. CDR3 length: 13 amino acids.

This clone was seen more than once but under ten times. The V and J genes are TRBV28 and TRBJ1-6; the D gene is possibly TRBD1 (5 bases). Trimming shortened V by 7 bases and J by 8 bases, and 15 bases separated the two germline ends. The length of the CDR3 is 14 residues. Germline V gene sequence: CDR1 MDHEN, CDR2 SYDVKM. The CDR3 is CASTSGRAYSPLHF. In DNA form, the CDR3 reads TGTGCCAGCACTTCCGGCAGGGCGTATTCACCCCTCCACTTT.

The chain carries TRBV10-3 and TRBJ1-2; weak D call: TRBD1 (6 bases). This CDR3 contains 15 residues. Looked up from germline, CDR1 is ENHRY and CDR2 is SYGVKD. Trimming took off 4 bases at V and 3 bases at J, with 15 bases between the two ends. The CDR3 loop reads CAISGGEGGDYGYTF. CDR3 bases: TGTGCCATCAGTGGAGGGGAGGGGGGTGACTATGGCTACACCTTC.

The rearrangement joins TRBV5-1 to TRBJ2-2; the D gene is possibly TRBD2 (6 bases). The CDR3 loop spans 16 amino acids. Germline V lookup: CDR1 SGHRS, CDR2 YFSETQ. Trimming shortened V by 0 bases and J by 0 bases, and 9 bases separated the two germline ends. The CDR3 reads CASSLVGTPNTGELFF. The DNA of the CDR3 is TGCGCCAGCAGCTTGGTAGGGACTCCGAACACCGGGGAGCTGTTTTTT.

The gene calls are TRBV7-3 and TRBJ1-5; D gene uncertain. This CDR3 has 13 amino acids. The germline gives CDR1 SGHTA, CDR2 FQGTGA. With 5 bases removed from V and 5 bases from J, the gap between germline ends came to 10 bases. The CDR3 protein is CASSPDTDQPQHF. CDR3 DNA sequence: TGTGCCAGCAGCCCCGACACCGATCAGCCCCAGCATTTT.

The chain couples TRBV10-3 to TRBJ2-7, with no clear D. The CDR3 runs 13 residues. V was cut by 3 bases and J by 3 bases, with 9 bases left in between. Germline CDR1 ENHRY, CDR2 SYGVKD. CDR3 nucleotides: TGTGCCATCAGTGACAGGCCAATCTACGAGCAGTACTTC. Its protein is CAISDRPIYEQYF.

This CDR3 reads CAWSSGGREQYF. CDR3 bases: TGTGCCTGGAGTAGCGGGGGGAGGGAGCAGTACTTC. The chain is built from TRBV30 and TRBJ2-7; TRBD2 matches 9 bases. V shed 2 bases, J shed 7 bases, and the junction held 3 bases outside the gene matches. This CDR3 has 12 amino acids. Germline CDR1 GTSNPN, CDR2 SVGIG (reference sequence). The entire variable domain, with the rest obtained from reference TRBV30 and TRBJ2-7, is as follows: SQTIHQWPATLVQPVGSPLSLECTVEGTSNPNLYWYRQAAGRGLQLLFYSVGIGQISSEVPQNLSASRPQDRQFILSSKKLLLSDSGFYLCAWSSGGREQYFGPGTRLTVT.

The V and J genes are TRBV27 and TRBJ2-1, with 8 bases lining up with TRBD2. J was trimmed by 0 bases and V by 6 bases; bases with no gene match: 7. The CDR3 has 16 residues. Germline V gene sequence: CDR1 MNHEY, CDR2 SMNVEV (reference sequence). The chain's CDR3 is CASSLQSGGSYNEQFF. CDR3 nucleotides: TGTGCCAGCAGCCTCCAGAGCGGGGGCTCCTACAATGAGCAGTTCTTC.

The table lists this clone with a count of one. CDR3 coding DNA: TGTGCCAGCACAACTAGCGGGGAGACAGATACGCAGTATTTT. This codes for CASTTSGETDTQYF. The chain couples TRBV6-5 to TRBJ2-3; 10 bases match TRBD2. J gave up 3 bases and V 7 bases, and 4 bases lay outside the gene matches. Per the germline V gene, CDR1 is MNHEY and CDR2 is SVGAGI. CDR3 length equals 14 residues.

The rearrangement joins TRBV19 to TRBJ1-2; 7 bases align to TRBD1. This CDR3 has 15 amino acids. V trimming: 5 bases; J trimming: 2 bases; junction bases outside the gene matches: 8. Germline V gene lookup returns CDR1 LNHDA and CDR2 SQIVND (reference sequence). CDR3 DNA sequence: TGTGCCAGTAGTCGGAGGGACAGATGGAACTATGGCTACACCTTC. Amino acid sequence: CASSRRDRWNYGYTF.

This clone came up once. The chain uses TRBV28 and TRBJ1-1, with D perhaps matching TRBD1 (5 bases). Germline CDR1 reads MDHEN; CDR2 reads SYDVKM. The CDR3 has 15 amino acids. V dropped 3 bases and J dropped 1 base, with 12 bases sitting between them. Here the CDR3 DNA reads TGTGCCAGCAGTTTTCGTACGGGGGGGAACACTGAAGCTTTCTTT. Protein: CASSFRTGGNTEAFF. Filled out from reference TRBV28 and TRBJ1-1, the complete variable domain reads DVKVTQSSRYLVKRTGEKVFLECVQDMDHENMFWYRQDPGLGLRLIYFSYDVKMKEKGDIPEGYSVSREKKERFSLILESASTNQTSMYLCASSFRTGGNTEAFFGQGTRLTVV.

The rearrangement uses TRBV7-3 and TRBJ2-1; weak D call: TRBD2 (5 bases). Germline V gene data show CDR1 as SGHTA and CDR2 as FQGTGA. Between the trimmed V and J ends, which lost 5 bases and 9 bases, there was a span of 14 bases. The CDR3 consists of 13 residues. The CDR3 DNA sequence: TGTGCCAGCAGCGGTACTAGGTCGAGTGAGCAGTTCTTC. Protein product: CASSGTRSSEQFF.

The chain uses TRBV10-3 and TRBJ1-1, with D perhaps TRBD1 (5 bases). Per the germline V gene, CDR1 is ENHRY and CDR2 is SYGVKD. The CDR3 is 14 residues long. V was shortened by 4 bases and J by 1 base, with 10 bases between the two germline ends. The CDR3 sequence: CAISARDRNTEAFF. In nucleotides, the CDR3 is TGTGCCATCAGTGCCCGAGACAGGAACACTGAAGCTTTCTTT.

This chain connects TRBV6-2 or TRBV6-3 to TRBJ2-2, with 7 bases that match TRBD2. The V segment lost 2 bases and the J segment 3 bases; nucleotides outside the gene matches: 3. The CDR3 runs 15 residues. Germline lookup yields CDR1 MNHEY and CDR2 SVGEGT. Written as DNA, the CDR3 is TGTGCCAGCAGTTACGCTAGCGGAGACACCGGGGAGCTGTTTTTT. Its translation: CASSYASGDTGELFF.

This clone has just a few counts. The chain carries TRBV6-5 and TRBJ1-5; D is possibly TRBD1 (6 bases). With 2 bases removed from V and 3 bases from J, the gap between germline ends came to 11 bases. The CDR3 contains 15 residues. Looked up from germline, CDR1 is MNHEY and CDR2 is SVGAGI. CDR3 bases: TGTGCCAGCAGTTACACAGGGATTAACAATCAGCCCCAGCATTTT. Its protein is CASSYTGINNQPQHF.

The table lists this clone with a count of one. This sequence joins TRBV7-6 and TRBJ2-7, with 9 bases that match TRBD2. This CDR3 is built from 15 residues. The V gene's germline CDR1 is SGHVS and CDR2 FNYEAQ. V lost 2 bases, J lost 6 bases, and 8 bases stayed unmatched. The CDR3 is CASSLRAGGSAEQYF. The DNA for the CDR3 is TGTGCCAGCAGCTTAAGAGCGGGAGGCTCCGCCGAGCAGTACTTC.

The chain couples TRBV10-2 to TRBJ1-4; possibly TRBD1 for D (6 bases). V was cut by 4 bases and J by 7 bases, with 16 bases left in between. Germline V gene data show CDR1 as WSHSY and CDR2 as SAAADI. The CDR3 runs to 15 residues. The CDR3 loop is CASSASLGGSEKLFF. The DNA for the CDR3 is TGCGCCAGCAGTGCTAGTCTAGGGGGAAGTGAAAAACTGTTTTTT.

This rearrangement joins TRBV27 to TRBJ1-2, with D possibly TRBD1 on 6 matching bases. Germline V gene data show CDR1 as MNHEY and CDR2 as SMNVEV (reference sequence). This CDR3 has 15 amino acids. V was shortened by 4 bases and J by 5 bases, with 17 bases between the two germline ends. CDR3 sequence: CASSSMGGGRYGYTF. The CDR3 DNA sequence: TGTGCCAGCAGTTCAATGGGGGGCGGGAGATATGGCTACACCTTC.

The chain couples TRBV7-3 to TRBJ2-2; tentative D call: TRBD2 (5 bases). V gave up 1 base and J gave up 5 bases, with 5 bases separating them. This CDR3 spans 13 amino acids. Germline assignment: CDR1 SGHTA and CDR2 FQGTGA. The CDR3 here is CASSLIATGELFF. CDR3 sequence (DNA): TGTGCCAGCAGCTTAATAGCGACCGGGGAGCTGTTTTTT.

The sample holds one count of this clone. V gene TRBV7-8 combines with J gene TRBJ2-7; 8 bases line up with TRBD2. The germline V gene encodes CDR1 SGHVS and CDR2 FQNEAQ. With 3 bases clipped from V and 4 bases from J, the junction kept 17 bases outside the gene matches. The CDR3 extends over 18 amino acids. The CDR3 spells CASSFSLQPGLDTYEQYF. The CDR3 DNA reads TGTGCCAGCAGCTTCTCGTTACAACCGGGACTAGACACTTACGAGCAGTACTTC.

This chain links TRBV2 with TRBJ1-6; no definite D call. This CDR3 is 12 amino acids long. V lost 8 bases and J 4 bases, leaving 6 bases between the germline ends. CDR1 and CDR2 from the germline V gene are SNHLY and FYNNEI. CDR3 in amino acids: CASGLYNSPLHF. CDR3 bases: TGTGCCAGCGGGCTTTATAATTCACCCCTCCACTTT.

V gene TRBV10-2 combines with J gene TRBJ2-1; 7 bases are a match to TRBD2. This CDR3 comprises 13 residues. The V gene end was trimmed by 1 base and the J gene end by 9 bases; junction bases not matched to a gene: 3. Germline CDR1 and CDR2: WSHSY and SAAADI. The CDR3 loop reads CASSELGGIEQFF. In nucleotides, the CDR3 is TGCGCCAGCAGTGAGTTGGGGGGGATTGAGCAGTTCTTC.

The rearrangement links TRBV30 to TRBJ2-3; D is uncertain. The V end lost 2 bases, the J end lost 3 bases, and 9 bases lay between the germline ends. CDR3 length: 13 residues. Germline CDR1 reads GTSNPN; CDR2 reads SVGIG (reference sequence). CDR3 protein: CAWSRVWTDTQYF. CDR3 nucleotide sequence: TGTGCCTGGAGTCGGGTTTGGACAGATACGCAGTATTTT.

The chain joins TRBV27 to TRBJ2-2, with a possible D match to TRBD2 (5 bases). V was cut by 2 bases and J by 6 bases, with 10 bases left in between. CDR1 is MNHEY, CDR2 SMNVEV, per germline (reference sequence). CDR3 length: 14 residues. CDR3 DNA: TGTGCCAGCAGTTTAAAGGGCGGGCCCGGGGAGCTGTTTTTT. Translated: CASSLKGGPGELFF.

This clone was picked up a small number of times. The rearrangement joins TRBV3-1 (or the pseudogene TRBV3-2) to TRBJ2-7, with 8 bases matching TRBD2. Trimming cost V 3 bases and J 0 bases; bases outside gene matches: 7. Germline values: CDR1 LGHDT, CDR2 YNNKEL (reference sequence). The CDR3 is made up of 16 amino acids. CDR3 sequence reads: CASSQFGGGDSYEQYF. CDR3 nucleotides: TGTGCCAGCAGCCAGTTCGGGGGGGGCGACTCCTACGAGCAGTACTTC.

The rearrangement joins TRBV7-2 to TRBJ2-7; 9 bases match TRBD2. The CDR3 has 15 residues. Germline V CDR1 and CDR2: SGHTA, FQGNSA. V lost 5 bases to trimming and J lost 2 bases; unmatched junction nucleotides: 7. The chain's CDR3 is CASSPSGVFTYEQYF. The CDR3 nucleotides are TGTGCCAGCAGCCCTAGCGGGGTCTTTACCTACGAGCAGTACTTC.

The rearrangement joins TRBV7-9 to TRBJ2-7; weak D call: TRBD1 (5 bases). V was trimmed by 1 base and J by 2 bases, leaving 18 bases between them. This CDR3 is 17 amino acids long. Germline values: CDR1 SEHNR, CDR2 FQNEAQ (reference sequence). CDR3 nucleotide sequence: TGTGCCAGCAGCTTAGTGCGGCAGGGTGGAGATACCTACGAGCAGTACTTC. This translates into CASSLVRQGGDTYEQYF.

The J gene is TRBJ2-7, the V gene TRBV20-1; a possible D gene is TRBD2 (5 bases). V lost 0 bases and J 9 bases, leaving 9 bases between the germline ends. CDR1 and CDR2 from the germline V gene are DFQATT and SNEGSKA (reference sequence). The CDR3 sequence is 11 residues long. The CDR3 coding sequence is TGCAGTGCTAGAGATGCGGGCCGGCAGTACTTC. Its translation is CSARDAGRQYF.

The chain recombines TRBV4-2 with TRBJ1-1; D not resolved. Trimming left V 3 bases short and J 5 bases short, with 7 bases between. Germline V CDR1 and CDR2: LGHNA, YNFKEQ. The CDR3 is made up of 12 amino acids. CDR3 sequence: CASSHATTEAFF. The DNA of the CDR3 is TGTGCCAGCAGCCATGCGACAACTGAAGCTTTCTTT.